These 12 T cell receptor beta chains came from one sample sequenced in a study of blood T cell repertoires in COVID-19. TCRdb keeps only in-frame clones here, not all; method: immunoSEQ multiplex PCR. Seen here are 55,000 to 65,000 clones, more than 75% observed once, and the top ten hold approximately 1.5%. Input material: peripheral blood. These receptors all come from a human donor in a cohort sampled during active COVID-19.

The chain joins TRBV9 to TRBJ2-1, with D possibly being TRBD2 (6 bases). V was trimmed by 0 bases and J by 7 bases, leaving 17 bases between them. The germline gives CDR1 SGDLS, CDR2 YYNGEE. The CDR3 totals 16 residues. CDR3 amino acids: CASSVDGGLRGNEQFF. The CDR3 DNA is TGTGCCAGCAGCGTAGATGGCGGCCTTCGGGGGAATGAGCAGTTCTTC.

V is TRBV15 and J is TRBJ2-5; tentative D call: TRBD2 (6 bases). The CDR3 extends over 12 amino acids. Trimming cost V 9 bases and J 5 bases, with 13 bases left between them. The germline CDR1 and CDR2 sequences are LNHNV and YYDKDF (reference sequence). As DNA, the CDR3 is TGTGCCACGGGACTCCCTGCGGAGACCCAGTACTTC. This codes for CATGLPAETQYF.

V is TRBV5-5 and J is TRBJ2-3, with 7 positions matching TRBD2. Germline-derived CDR1 and CDR2 are SGHKS and YYEKEE (reference sequence). The ends lost 0 bases at V and 6 bases at J; junction bases unmatched: 10. This CDR3 has 16 residues. The CDR3 spells CASSLGPAAGEDTQYF. The CDR3 DNA is TGTGCCAGCAGCTTGGGACCAGCCGCGGGGGAGGATACGCAGTATTTT.

The J gene is TRBJ2-7, the V gene TRBV7-3; D possibly corresponds to TRBD2 (5 bases). CDR3 length equals 13 residues. V was pared by 8 bases and J by 2 bases, with 13 bases between. CDR1 and CDR2 from the germline V gene are SGHTA and FQGTGA. The chain's CDR3 is CASGYGETYEQYF. The CDR3 DNA sequence: TGTGCCAGCGGTTACGGGGAAACCTACGAGCAGTACTTC.

J is TRBJ2-1 and V is TRBV4-3, with 13 bases that match TRBD2. CDR3 length: 17 amino acids. V shed 1 base, J shed 4 bases, and the junction held 4 bases outside the gene matches. The germline V gene has CDR1 LGHNA and CDR2 YSLEER. The CDR3: CASSQAAGLAGYNEQFF. The CDR3 DNA is TGCGCCAGCAGCCAAGCTGCGGGACTAGCGGGATACAATGAGCAGTTCTTC.

The chain combines TRBV7-8 with TRBJ2-7; D remains unclear. The CDR3 is 15 residues long. V was clipped by 1 base and J by 2 bases, with 12 bases between them. Germline CDR1 reads SGHVS; CDR2 reads FQNEAQ. The CDR3 sequence is CASSLGNGETYEQYF. In nucleotides, the CDR3 is TGTGCCAGCAGCTTAGGGAACGGAGAAACCTACGAGCAGTACTTC.

The V gene is TRBV11-1, the J gene TRBJ2-3; D uncertain. Germline assignment: CDR1 SGHAT and CDR2 FQDESV (reference sequence). V gave up 5 bases and J gave up 4 bases, with 13 bases separating them. The CDR3 contains 14 residues. CDR3 region: CASSTAKWADTQYF. As DNA, the CDR3 is TGTGCCAGCAGCACAGCTAAGTGGGCAGATACGCAGTATTTT.

The rearrangement links TRBV7-2 to TRBJ2-7; 11 positions agree with TRBD2. This CDR3 comprises 15 residues. J was trimmed by 6 bases and V by 4 bases; bases with no gene match: 8. Germline lookup yields CDR1 SGHTA and CDR2 FQGNSA. In DNA, the CDR3 is TGTGCCAGCAGCTCCTTAGCGGGAGGGCCTGGCGAGCAGTACTTC. Amino acid sequence: CASSSLAGGPGEQYF.

The rearrangement links TRBV28 to TRBJ2-3; possible D gene TRBD1, 8 bases. V lost 4 bases, J lost 8 bases, and 16 bases lay in between. Germline V gene data show CDR1 as MDHEN and CDR2 as SYDVKM. The CDR3 is 14 amino acids. The CDR3 sequence is CASSSGGGRGTQYF. CDR3 coding DNA: TGTGCCAGCAGTTCAGGGGGCGGGAGAGGTACGCAGTATTTT.

The chain uses TRBV19 and TRBJ2-2; possible D gene TRBD1, 6 bases. Per the germline V gene, CDR1 is LNHDA and CDR2 is SQIVND (reference sequence). The CDR3 contains 14 residues. The V and J ends lost 6 bases and 4 bases respectively, with 12 bases between them. The CDR3: CASSLDSSTGELFF. CDR3 nucleotide sequence: TGTGCCAGTAGCCTGGACAGTTCCACCGGGGAGCTGTTTTTT.

The rearrangement joins TRBV11-2 to TRBJ2-1, with 11 bases fitting TRBD2. CDR3 length: 15 residues. In germline, CDR1 is SGHAT, CDR2 FQNNGV. The J segment lost 7 bases and the V segment lost 1 base, leaving 3 bases of the junction unmatched. DNA of the CDR3: TGTGCCAGCAGCTTAGTACTAGCGGGAGTGAATGAGCAGTTCTTC. It specifies CASSLVLAGVNEQFF.

The CDR3 is CASSPPGQTSGRLTDTQYF. The DNA for the CDR3 is TGTGCCAGCTCACCACCGGGACAAACTAGCGGGAGGTTAACAGATACGCAGTATTTT. V and J are TRBV18 and TRBJ2-3; 12 nucleotides agree with TRBD2. Losses at the gene ends were 0 bases for V and 3 bases for J; bases not matched to a gene: 10. CDR1 is KGHSH and CDR2 is LQKENI in the germline V gene. This CDR3 is 19 amino acids long.